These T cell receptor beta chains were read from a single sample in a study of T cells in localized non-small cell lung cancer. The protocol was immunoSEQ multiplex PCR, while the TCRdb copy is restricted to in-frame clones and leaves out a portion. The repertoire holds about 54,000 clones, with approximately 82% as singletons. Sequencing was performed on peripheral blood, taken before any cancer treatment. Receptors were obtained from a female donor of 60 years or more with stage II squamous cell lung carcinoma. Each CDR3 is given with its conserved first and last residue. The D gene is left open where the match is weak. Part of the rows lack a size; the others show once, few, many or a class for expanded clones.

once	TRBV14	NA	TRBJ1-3	TGTGCCAGCAGCCAAGAGAGAGGATCTTTTGGAAACACCATATATTTT	CASSQERGSFGNTIYF
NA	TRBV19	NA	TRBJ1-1	TGTGCCAGTAGTATAGTGCAGTTCGACACTGAAGCTTTCTTT	CASSIVQFDTEAFF
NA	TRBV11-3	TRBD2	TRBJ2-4	TGTGCCAGCAGCACGAGCGGGGGGCCAAAAAACATTCAGTACTTC	CASSTSGGPKNIQYF
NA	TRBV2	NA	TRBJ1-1	TGTGCCAGCAGTGAAGCGCGAGAAGGGACTGAAGCTTTCTTT	CASSEAREGTEAFF
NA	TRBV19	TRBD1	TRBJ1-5	TGTGCCGTAGAGACAGGGGCAAATAGCAATCAGCCCCAGCATTTT	CAVETGANSNQPQHF
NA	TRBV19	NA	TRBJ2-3	TGTGCCAGTAGTATGATGGGGGCCGTCACAGATACGCAGTATTTT	CASSMMGAVTDTQYF
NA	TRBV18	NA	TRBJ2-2	TGTGCCAGCTCGCAACAGACAGCGAACACCGGGGAGCTGTTTTTT	CASSQQTANTGELFF
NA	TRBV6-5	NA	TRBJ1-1	TGTGCCAGCAGTACGCGACGGATGAACACTGAAGCTTTCTTT	CASSTRRMNTEAFF
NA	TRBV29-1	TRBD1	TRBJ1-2	TGCAGCGCTACCACTTCCGGGACAGGGCACTATGGCTACACCTTC	CSATTSGTGHYGYTF
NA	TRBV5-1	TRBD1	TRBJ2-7	TGCGCCAGTCAAACGACAGGGACAGACGAGCAGTACTTC	CASQTTGTDEQYF
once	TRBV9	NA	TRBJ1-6	TGTGCCAGCAGCGTAGAAACTAATTCACCCCTCCACTTT	CASSVETNSPLHF
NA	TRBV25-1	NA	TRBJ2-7	TGTGCCAGCAGTGCCTTCGCCTACGAGCAGTACTTC	CASSAFAYEQYF
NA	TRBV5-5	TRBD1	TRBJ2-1	TGTGCCAGCAGCTGGACCGGGACAGCTTACAATGAGCAGTTCTTC	CASSWTGTAYNEQFF
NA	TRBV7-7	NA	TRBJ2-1	TGTGCTAGCAGTCTCGGACTCACCTACAATGAGCAGTTCTTC	CASSLGLTYNEQFF
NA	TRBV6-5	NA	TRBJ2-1	TGTGCCAGCAGTTCAAGAGGGGCAAGCTCCTACAATGAGCAGTTCTTC	CASSSRGASSYNEQFF
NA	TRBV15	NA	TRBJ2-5	TGTGCCACCAGCATAGGAGGGAGTCAAGAGACCCAGTACTTC	CATSIGGSQETQYF
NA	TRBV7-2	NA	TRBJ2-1	TGTGCCAGCAGCTTAGCGCGGGGTGATGAGCAGTTCTTC	CASSLARGDEQFF
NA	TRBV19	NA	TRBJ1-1	TGTGCCAGTGGTTGGGGTCCCAGCACTGAAGCTTTCTTT	CASGWGPSTEAFF
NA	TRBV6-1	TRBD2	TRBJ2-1	TGTGCCAGCAGTGAAACGGCGGGGGGGGATTATATTGAGCAGTTCTTC	CASSETAGGDYIEQFF
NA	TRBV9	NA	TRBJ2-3	TGTGCCAGCAGCGTATCGACTCCCCCGACGGATACGCAGTATTTT	CASSVSTPPTDTQYF
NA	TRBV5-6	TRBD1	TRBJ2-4	TGTGCCAGTTGCCGGGACAGGGTAGGCATTCAGTACTTC	CASCRDRVGIQYF
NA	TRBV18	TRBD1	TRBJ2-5	TGTGCCAGCTCACGGGACAGGGGGCGCGGGGGAGAGACCCAGTACTTC	CASSRDRGRGGETQYF
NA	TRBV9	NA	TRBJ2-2	TGTGCCAGCAGCGTCCTCTCGCTGGGCACCGGGGAGCTGTTTTTT	CASSVLSLGTGELFF
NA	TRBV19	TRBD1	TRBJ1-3	TGTGCCAGTAGTATGGTTGGACAGGGGGGAAACACCATATATTTT	CASSMVGQGGNTIYF
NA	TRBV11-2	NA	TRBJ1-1	TGTGCCAGCAGCTTAGTGCGAGACACTGAAGCTTTCTTT	CASSLVRDTEAFF
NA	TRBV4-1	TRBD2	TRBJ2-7	TGCGCCAGCAGCCCCCTACCCCAAGCGGGGGACCTTTACGAGCAGTACTTC	CASSPLPQAGDLYEQYF
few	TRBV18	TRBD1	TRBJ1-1	TGTGCCAGCTCAACCGGGACAGGGGTGGGGAACACTGAAGCTTTCTTT	CASSTGTGVGNTEAFF
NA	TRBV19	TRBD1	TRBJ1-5	TGTGCCAGTAGTATAACAGGGGCAAGTCCCAGCAATCAGCCCCAGCATTTT	CASSITGASPSNQPQHF
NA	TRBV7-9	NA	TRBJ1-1	TGTGCCAGCAGCCCCGGACAGCGGAACACTGAAGCTTTCTTT	CASSPGQRNTEAFF
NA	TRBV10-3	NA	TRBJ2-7	TGTGCCATCAGTGAGGGGGAAGGCGAGCAGTACTTC	CAISEGEGEQYF
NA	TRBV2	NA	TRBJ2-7	TGTGCCAGCACGTCCCCCCCTCCCTCTTCCCAGGGTGGGCAGTACTTC	CASTSPPPSSQGGQYF
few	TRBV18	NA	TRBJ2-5	TGTGCCAGCTCACCTCCTGGGGCTAGCGCTAAGGCAGAGACCCAGTACTTC	CASSPPGASAKAETQYF
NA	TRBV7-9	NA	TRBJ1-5	TGTGCCAGCAGCTTGTCTGGTCCTCAGCCCCAGCATTTT	CASSLSGPQPQHF
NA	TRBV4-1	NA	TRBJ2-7	TGCGCCAGCAGCCAAGAATCGGGGCGACAGGCGACAAGGGAGCAGTACTTC	CASSQESGRQATREQYF
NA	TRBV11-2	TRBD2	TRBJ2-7	TGTGCCAGCAGCCTGCGGGGGGCCCTCTCCTACGAGCAGTACTTC	CASSLRGALSYEQYF